This T cell receptor (beta chain) was found in a study of shared clonotypes between healthy human individuals. Study-wide results and caveats: Generation probabilities were higher for clonotypes shared across all four sorted-subset donors than for unshared ones. Sharing across four donors was seen in 5% to 5.5% of naive CD4 clonotypes.

The authors ran the assay at deep level. Original processing methods: Filtering differed for immunoSEQ, which gave only junction sequences without quality scores. Data came from immunoSEQ multiplex PCR; TCRdb stores just in-frame clones and leaves some out. The V and J calls and clone size come from that table; D and trimming were worked out from the DNA. Of some 1 million clones in the sample, around four fifths were seen once. This clone was detected only a few times. The antigen is undetermined. A read error is the likely source, as a far larger clone sits one nucleotide away. The CDR3 covers 13 residues. V lost 6 bases to trimming and J lost 9 bases; unmatched junction nucleotides: 5. Germline CDR1 is LNHNV and CDR2 is YYDKDF (reference sequence).

V is TRBV15 and J is TRBJ1-6; TRBD1 aligns across 7 bases. This sequence was found in a man aged 18 to 35 in good health. The sequenced sample was memory CD4+ T cells sorted from blood. As to subset: CD45RA-negative fraction. The CDR3 sequence is CATRTGWGSPLHF. The CDR3 DNA reads as TGTGCCACCAGGACAGGGTGGGGTTCACCCCTCCACTTT.